This T cell receptor beta chain was obtained from a study of T-cell reconstitution after alpha-beta-depleted transplantation in children. Regarding the study as a whole: It was surviving recipient T cells and thymic progenitors that gave some patients high TCRbeta diversity at day 60. In patients about two months after transplant, alpha-beta T cells reportedly arose from several hundred expanded graft clones. Newly produced T cells mostly provided counts and TCRbeta diversity after one year, as hyperexpanded clones declined.

TCRbeta library preparation incorporated unique molecular identifiers. TCRdb passed the PCR reads through MiXCR, listing each CDR3 protein once. The table lists 530,000 or so distinct CDR3 sequences, 27% of them singletons. This clonotype has a count of ten or more. What it recognizes is unknown. This CDR3 is 16 amino acids long. V dropped 4 bases and J dropped 0; count of bases not matched to a gene: 4. The germline V gene has CDR1 SGDLS and CDR2 YYNGEE. The sample here was PBMCs, taken before TCRalphabeta/CD19-depleted stem cell transplant. The J gene is TRBJ2-3, the V gene TRBV9; 11 bases align to TRBD2. The receptor was isolated from a boy under two years old with Wiskott-Aldrich syndrome, due to receive a stem cell transplant. CDR3 in amino acids: CASSLRTSGSTDTQYF. The CDR3 DNA reads TGTGCCAGCAGCCTTAGGACTAGCGGGAGCACAGATACGCAGTATTTT.